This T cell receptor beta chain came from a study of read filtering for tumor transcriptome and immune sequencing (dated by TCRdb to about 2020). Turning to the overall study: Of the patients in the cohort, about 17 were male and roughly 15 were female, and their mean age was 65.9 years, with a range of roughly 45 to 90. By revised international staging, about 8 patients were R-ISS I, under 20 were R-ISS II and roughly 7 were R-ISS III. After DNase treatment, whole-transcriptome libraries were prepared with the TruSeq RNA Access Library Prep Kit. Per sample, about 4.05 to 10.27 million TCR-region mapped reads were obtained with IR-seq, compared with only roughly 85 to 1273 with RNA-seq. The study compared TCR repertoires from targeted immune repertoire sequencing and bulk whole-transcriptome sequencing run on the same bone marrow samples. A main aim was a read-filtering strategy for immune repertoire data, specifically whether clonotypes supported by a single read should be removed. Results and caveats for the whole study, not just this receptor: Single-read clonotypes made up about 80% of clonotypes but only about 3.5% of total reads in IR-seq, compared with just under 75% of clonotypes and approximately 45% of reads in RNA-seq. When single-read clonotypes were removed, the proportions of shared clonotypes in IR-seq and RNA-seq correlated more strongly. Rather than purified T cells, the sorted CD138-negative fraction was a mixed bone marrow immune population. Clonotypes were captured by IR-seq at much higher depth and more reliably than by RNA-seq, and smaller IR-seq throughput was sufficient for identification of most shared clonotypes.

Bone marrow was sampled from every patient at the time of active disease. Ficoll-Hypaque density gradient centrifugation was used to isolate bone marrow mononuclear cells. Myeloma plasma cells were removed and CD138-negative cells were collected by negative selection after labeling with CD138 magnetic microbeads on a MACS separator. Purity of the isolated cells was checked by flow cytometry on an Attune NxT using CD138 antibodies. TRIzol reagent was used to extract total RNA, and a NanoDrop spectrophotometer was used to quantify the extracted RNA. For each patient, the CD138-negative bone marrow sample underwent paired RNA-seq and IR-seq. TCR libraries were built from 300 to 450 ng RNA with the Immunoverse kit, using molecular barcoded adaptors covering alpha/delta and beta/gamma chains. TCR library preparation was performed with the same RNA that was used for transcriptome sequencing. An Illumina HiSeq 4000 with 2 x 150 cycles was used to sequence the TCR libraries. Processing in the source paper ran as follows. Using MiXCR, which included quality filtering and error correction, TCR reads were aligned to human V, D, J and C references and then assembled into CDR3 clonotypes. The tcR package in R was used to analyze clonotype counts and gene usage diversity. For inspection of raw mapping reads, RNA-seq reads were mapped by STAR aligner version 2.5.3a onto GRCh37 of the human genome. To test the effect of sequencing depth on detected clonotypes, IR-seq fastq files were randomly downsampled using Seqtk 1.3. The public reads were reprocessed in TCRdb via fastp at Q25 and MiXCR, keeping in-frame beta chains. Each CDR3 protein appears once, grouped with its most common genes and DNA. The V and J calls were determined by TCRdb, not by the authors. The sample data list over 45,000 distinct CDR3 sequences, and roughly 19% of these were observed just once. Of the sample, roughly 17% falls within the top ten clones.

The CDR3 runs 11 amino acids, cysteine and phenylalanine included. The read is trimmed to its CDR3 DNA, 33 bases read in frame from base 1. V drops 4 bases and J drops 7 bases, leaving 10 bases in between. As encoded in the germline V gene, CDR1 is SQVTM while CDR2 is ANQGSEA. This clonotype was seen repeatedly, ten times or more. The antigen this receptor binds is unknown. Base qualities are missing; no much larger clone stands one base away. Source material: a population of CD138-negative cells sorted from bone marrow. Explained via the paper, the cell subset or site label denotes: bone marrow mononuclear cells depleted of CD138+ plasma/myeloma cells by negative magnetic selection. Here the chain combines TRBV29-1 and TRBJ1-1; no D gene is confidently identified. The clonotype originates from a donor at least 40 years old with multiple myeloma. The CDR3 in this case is CSVVPQYEAFF. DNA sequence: TGCAGCGTTGTACCCCAATATGAAGCTTTCTTT.